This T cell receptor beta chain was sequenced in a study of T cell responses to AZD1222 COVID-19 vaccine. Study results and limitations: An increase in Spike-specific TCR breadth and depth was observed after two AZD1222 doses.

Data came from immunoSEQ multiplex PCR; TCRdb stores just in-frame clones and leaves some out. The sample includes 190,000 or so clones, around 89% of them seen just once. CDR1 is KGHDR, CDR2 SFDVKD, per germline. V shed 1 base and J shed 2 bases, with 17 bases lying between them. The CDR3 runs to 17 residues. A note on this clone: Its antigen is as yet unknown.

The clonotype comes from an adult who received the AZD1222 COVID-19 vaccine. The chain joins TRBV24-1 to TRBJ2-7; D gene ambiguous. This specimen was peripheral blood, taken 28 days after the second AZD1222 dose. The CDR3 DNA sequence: TGTGCCACCAGTGATTTCCGCGGCCAGCTCCAGCCCTACGAGCAGTACTTC. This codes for CATSDFRGQLQPYEQYF.